The clone carrying this T cell receptor beta chain was picked up many times. The antigen is not known. The data originate from a study of T cells in Graves' hyperthyroidism and ophthalmopathy. Fresh peripheral blood, roughly 10 ml, was the source of the PBMCs. Study-level points and caveats: Before onset, by a median of approximately 6.8 months, the model predicted ophthalmopathy. Through a model of 13 V-J features, ophthalmopathy was separated from stable hyperthyroidism.

RNA transcripts served as the template for amplifying TCR beta CDR3 regions. HTBI primers were employed in a first-round RT-PCR of the TCR CDR3. MiXCR, run by TCRdb on the multiplex PCR reads, gives a single entry per CDR3 protein. The sample contains approximately 330,000 distinct CDR3 sequences, 21% of which appear only once. The CDR3 runs to 15 residues. With 1 base removed from V and 7 bases from J, the gap between germline ends came to 16 bases. Germline CDR1 reads SEHNR; CDR2 reads FQNEAQ (reference sequence). V usage is TRBV7-9 and J usage is TRBJ2-5; the D gene could be TRBD1 or TRBD2 (5 bases each). The sample was blood. This receptor was obtained from a woman aged 50 to 60 with Graves' hyperthyroidism. This CDR3 is CASSLVGPFGGTQYF. The CDR3 DNA is TGTGCCAGCAGCTTAGTAGGCCCCTTTGGGGGGACCCAGTACTTC.